Presented here are 24 T cell receptor beta chains from one specimen sequenced in a study of CD8+ T cells in alopecia areata. After isolation, RNA underwent reverse transcription to generate cDNA as the sequencing template. Some clones are missing from TCRdb's copy, which holds only in-frame ones; the method was immunoSEQ multiplex PCR. Singletons are absent from the sample, which has 200,000 to 300,000 clones. Pooled cutaneous lymph node cells were sorted using CD4, CD8alpha, NKG2D, NKG2ACE and other markers. What was sequenced was CD4+ T cells sorted from a lymph node. The receptors were gathered from a C3H/HeJ mouse with alopecia areata. This line is of MHC haplotype H2-k.

Comment on this clone: Germline and genes here are mouse. The read ends 4 residues early relative to the CDR3; the germline J gene fills the gap. This rearrangement joins TRBV13-2 to TRBJ2-5; TRBD1 might be the D (5 bases). Per germline, CDR1 NNHNN and CDR2 SYGAGS (reference sequence). V was shortened by 2 bases and J by 1 base, with 5 bases between the two germline ends. The CDR3 is 13 amino acids. The CDR3 sequence: CASGETDQDTQYF. The covered CDR3 bases are TGTGCCAGCGGTGAGACAGACCAAGAC.

On this clone: The gene names here belong to mouse. The read terminates 4 residues before the CDR3 end, so the remaining end is supplied by the germline J gene. This chain uses TRBV13-2 with TRBJ2-4; 9 bases match TRBD2. Germline V lookup: CDR1 NNHNN, CDR2 SYGAGS (reference sequence). The CDR3 has 14 residues. The CDR3 is CASGPTGGENTLYF. The DNA read from the CDR3 is TGTGCCAGCGGTCCGACTGGGGGAGAAAAC.

This clone was counted between two and nine times. The genes and germline here are from mouse. The read terminates 4 residues ahead of where the CDR3 ends, so the germline J gene completes it. This sequence joins TRBV13-1 and TRBJ2-2; 8 positions agree with TRBD2. The V segment lost 0 bases and the J segment 4 bases; nucleotides outside the gene matches: 8. From germline, CDR1 is NSHNY and CDR2 SYGAGN. The CDR3 contains 17 residues. CDR3: CASSDARGGRSTGQLYF. The CDR3 bases that were read are TGTGCCAGCAGTGATGCACGGGGGGGGCGCAGCACCGGG.

A few counts support this clone. Gene names refer to mouse genes. With the read ending 4 residues before the CDR3 end, the germline J gene is used to fill in that end. The genes are TRBV13-3 and TRBJ2-7, with 8 nucleotides matching TRBD2. CDR1 is NNHDY and CDR2 is SYVADS in the germline V gene. There are 12 residues in the CDR3. CDR3 amino acids: CASKTGGDEQYF. The sequenced CDR3 bases are TGTGCCAGCAAAACTGGGGGCGAT.

A word on this clone: Germline and genes here are mouse. The DNA ends 4 residues before the CDR3 does, and the rest of the CDR3 is filled in from the germline J gene. This chain links TRBV13-1 with TRBJ2-3, with 9 nucleotides matching TRBD2. Germline-derived CDR1 and CDR2 are NSHNY and SYGAGN. V dropped 5 bases and J dropped 0; count of bases not matched to a gene: 4. There are 15 residues in the CDR3. Partial CDR3 DNA: TGTGCCAGCAGGACTGGGGGCCCTAGTGCAGAA. As protein: CASRTGGPSAE. The entire CDR3 protein reads CASRTGGPSAETLYF.

This clone was seen a handful of times. The gene names given are mouse names. The read ends 3 residues early relative to the CDR3; the germline J gene fills the gap. The chain employs TRBV13-3 and TRBJ1-6; D remains ambiguous. TRBJ1-6 is an ORF, with its function uncertain. CDR1 is NNHDY and CDR2 is SYVADS in the germline V gene. The CDR3 has 13 residues. V was cut by 0 bases and J by 7 bases, with 5 bases left in between. The CDR3 DNA, read in part, is TGTGCCAGCAGTGATGGAGGGAATTCGCCC. It specifies CASSDGGNSP. The entire CDR3 sequence reads CASSDGGNSPLYF.

Only a few counts were recorded for this clone. The germline and genes are mouse ones. With the read ending 4 residues before the CDR3 end, the germline J gene is used to fill in that end. The chain recombines TRBV13-1 with TRBJ2-5, with 7 bases fitting TRBD2. The CDR3 consists of 15 residues. The ends lost 2 bases at V and 2 bases at J; junction bases unmatched: 5. Germline CDR1 and CDR2: NSHNY and SYGAGN. CDR3 DNA (partial): TGTGCCAGCAGTGACCTGGGGGTTGGCCAAGAC. It is translated as CASSDLGVGQD. The complete CDR3 reads CASSDLGVGQDTQYF.

This clone was found a few times. Genes and germline are mouse. The read terminates 4 residues ahead of where the CDR3 ends, so the germline J gene completes it. V gene TRBV13-1 combines with J gene TRBJ1-2; possible D gene TRBD1, 5 bases. The CDR3 consists of 16 residues. The V end was cut by 0 bases, the J end by 0 bases, with 12 bases between. Germline CDR1 and CDR2: NSHNY and SYGAGN. The covered CDR3 bases are TGTGCCAGCAGTGATGCACTCCAGGGAGCAAACTCC. Protein sequence: CASSDALQGANS. The full CDR3 protein is CASSDALQGANSDYTF.

Details on this clone: Genes and germline come from the mouse. Sequencing ends 4 residues short of the CDR3 end; the germline J gene provides the rest. Other DNA sequences of this sample code for an identical CDR3. The chain links TRBV1 to TRBJ2-5; 10 nucleotides align to TRBD1. Germline CDR1 and CDR2: NSQYPW and LRSPGD (reference sequence). The length of the CDR3 is 13 residues. CDR3 bases read: TGCACCTGCAGTGGGGACAGGGGCGAC. As protein: CTCSGDRGD. The CDR3 in full is CTCSGDRGDTQYF.

This clone appeared a few times. Genes here carry mouse names. The sequenced CDR3 bases are TGTGCCAGCAGCCCCACCGGGACAGGGCAAGAC. Translated: CASSPTGTGQD. The full CDR3 sequence reads CASSPTGTGQDTQYF. The chain carries TRBV5 and TRBJ2-5; TRBD1 matches at 9 bases. The read ends 4 residues early relative to the CDR3; the germline J gene fills the gap. The germline CDR1 and CDR2 sequences are LGHNA and YNLKQL (reference sequence). The CDR3 sequence is 15 residues long. After removal of 4 bases from V and 3 bases from J, the junction contained 5 bases not matched to a gene.

As regards this clone: The gene names given are mouse names. The CDR3 end falls 4 residues outside the read, so it is completed with the germline J gene. The J gene is TRBJ2-2, the V gene TRBV5, with 12 nucleotides matching TRBD2. Germline CDR1 reads LGHNA; CDR2 reads YNLKQL (reference sequence). J gave up 6 bases and V 4 bases, and 3 bases lay outside the gene matches. This CDR3 spans 15 amino acids. CDR3 region: CASSPGTGGPGQLYF. CDR3 DNA, as far as it was read: TGTGCCAGCAGCCCCGGGACTGGGGGGCCCGGG.

There are a few counts of this clone. Gene names are mouse gene names. The read ends 4 residues before the CDR3 terminus; that terminus is restored from the germline J gene. The chain links TRBV31 to TRBJ1-1; 8 nucleotides align to TRBD1. From germline, CDR1 is GKSSPN and CDR2 SITVG. This CDR3 has 14 residues. Trimming cost V 1 base and J 1 base; bases outside gene matches: 2. CDR3 DNA (partial): TGTGCCTGGAGTCCCGACAGGGGGAACACA. Encoded protein: CAWSPDRGNT. In full, the CDR3 is CAWSPDRGNTEVFF.

About this clone itself: The listed genes are named as in mouse. The read comes to an end 4 residues before the CDR3 does, leaving the germline J gene to fill in the end. Within the sample, other DNA sequences also encode this same CDR3. This chain links TRBV13-3 with TRBJ1-1; maybe TRBD1 (5 bases). Germline V CDR1 and CDR2: NNHDY, SYVADS. V shed 5 bases and J shed 0 bases, with 11 bases lying between them. This CDR3 contains 14 residues. The sequenced part of the CDR3 DNA is TGTGCCAGCAGCCCTGACAGAGCAAACACA. Its translation: CASSPDRANT. The full CDR3 is CASSPDRANTEVFF.

As regards this clone: Here the gene names and germline are mouse. The read ends 4 residues early relative to the CDR3; the germline J gene fills the gap. This same CDR3 is encoded by further DNA sequences in the sample. The chain has TRBV1 and TRBJ2-5, with 10 bases matching TRBD2. This CDR3 contains 15 residues. Germline lookup yields CDR1 NSQYPW and CDR2 LRSPGD (reference sequence). The V segment lost 3 bases and the J segment 2 bases; nucleotides outside the gene matches: 2. The sequenced part of the CDR3 DNA is TGCACCTGCAGTGCCCACTGGGGGGGCCAAGAC. It translates to CTCSAHWGGQD. The full CDR3 sequence reads CTCSAHWGGQDTQYF.

This clone was detected only a few times. Mouse gene names and germline throughout. The CDR3 end falls 4 residues outside the read, so it is completed with the germline J gene. Other DNA sequences within the sample encode an identical CDR3. The rearrangement links TRBV5 to TRBJ2-2, with a weak D call TRBD1 (5 bases). CDR3 length: 15 residues. Looked up from germline, CDR1 is LGHNA and CDR2 is YNLKQL (reference sequence). Trimming stripped 1 base from V and 1 base from J, with 7 bases between. CDR3 DNA (partial): TGTGCCAGCAGCCAAGCCAGGGAAAACACCGGG. Translation gives CASSQARENTG. The whole CDR3 region reads CASSQARENTGQLYF.

Comments on this clone: Here the gene names and germline are mouse. With the read ending 4 residues before the CDR3 end, the germline J gene is used to fill in that end. The chain recombines TRBV17 with TRBJ2-3, with 9 bases lining up with TRBD1. The CDR3 has 14 residues. The V gene's germline CDR1 is MNHDT and CDR2 YYDKIL. This CDR3 is CASVNRGRAETLYF. CDR3 DNA (partial): TGTGCCAGTGTAAACAGGGGGCGAGCAGAA.

There are a few counts of this clone. The gene names here belong to mouse. The CDR3 end falls 4 residues outside the read, so it is completed with the germline J gene. Additional DNA sequences in this sample encode the identical CDR3. J is TRBJ2-4 and V is TRBV5, with TRBD1 matching over 7 bases. The CDR3 extends over 15 amino acids. Trimming took 4 bases from V and 0 from J; bases not matched to a gene: 4. Germline CDR1 reads LGHNA; CDR2 reads YNLKQL (reference sequence). CDR3 bases read: TGTGCCAGCAGCCCCCCGACAGGGAGTCAAAAC. Protein sequence: CASSPPTGSQN. The complete CDR3 reads CASSPPTGSQNTLYF.

Details on this clone: Gene names refer to mouse genes. The read falls 4 residues short of the CDR3 end, and the missing part is taken from the germline J gene. The sample contains more than one DNA sequence encoding this CDR3. This chain uses TRBV17 with TRBJ1-1; D is possibly TRBD1 (5 bases). V lost 3 bases, J lost 3 bases, and 11 bases lay in between. The CDR3 totals 14 residues. The germline gives CDR1 MNHDT, CDR2 YYDKIL. The sequenced CDR3 bases are TGTGCTAGCAGTAGGGGGGGTGGCGACACA. Protein sequence: CASSRGGGDT. The CDR3 in its entirety is CASSRGGGDTEVFF.

To note about this clone: Genes here carry mouse names. The CDR3 extends 4 residues past the end of the read, so its final part is completed from the germline J gene. This same CDR3 is encoded by further DNA sequences in the sample. The rearrangement joins TRBV13-3 to TRBJ2-1, with TRBD2 identical over 12 bases. Germline CDR1 reads NNHDY; CDR2 reads SYVADS. J was trimmed by 6 bases and V by 7 bases; bases with no gene match: 2. The CDR3 runs 13 residues. The CDR3 here is CASRGLGGAEQFF. The CDR3 DNA, read in part, is TGTGCCAGCCGGGGACTGGGGGGTGCT.

In the case of this clone: Mouse names are used for the genes. The read stops 4 residues short of the end of the CDR3; the missing end is completed from the germline J gene. This chain uses TRBV31 with TRBJ2-5; 12 bases are shared with TRBD1. V shed 5 bases, J shed 0 bases, and the junction held 6 bases outside the gene matches. The germline gives CDR1 GKSSPN, CDR2 SITVG. The CDR3 is made up of 16 amino acids. CDR3 DNA, as far as it was read: TGTGCCTGGTCTCGGGACAGGGGGCGGAACCAAGAC. As protein: CAWSRDRGRNQD. The whole CDR3 protein is CAWSRDRGRNQDTQYF. Together with reference TRBV31 and TRBJ2-5, the CDR3 gives the full variable domain: AQTIHQWPVAEIKAVGSPLSLGCTIKGKSSPNLYWYWQATGGTLQQLFYSITVGQVESVVQLNLSASRPKDDQFILSTEKLLLSHSGFYLCAWSRDRGRNQDTQYFGPGTRLLVL.

This clone was recorded a few times. The gene names here belong to mouse. The CDR3 end is not reached by the read, which stops 4 residues before it; the germline J gene fills it in. The chain employs TRBV13-2 and TRBJ2-1; D perhaps matches TRBD2 (6 bases). In germline, CDR1 is NNHNN, CDR2 SYGAGS (reference sequence). This CDR3 comprises 15 residues. V lost 2 bases, J lost 0 bases, and 9 bases lay in between. CDR3 in amino acids: CASGEGDFNYAEQFF. The CDR3 bases that were read are TGTGCCAGCGGTGAAGGGGACTTTAACTATGCT.

This clone was seen more than once but under ten times. Gene names are the mouse ones. The read gets to within 3 residues of the CDR3 end, and the germline J gene fills in the rest. The chain recombines TRBV31 with TRBJ1-6; 11 bases align to TRBD1. TRBJ1-6 is given ORF status, its function remaining uncertain. The CDR3 covers 16 residues. CDR1 and CDR2 (germline): GKSSPN, SITVG. The V and J ends lost 2 bases and 3 bases, in that order; junction bases with no gene match: 3. The CDR3 sequence is CAWSSGTGGYNSPLYF. Partial CDR3 DNA: TGTGCCTGGAGTTCCGGGACAGGGGGCTATAATTCGCCC.

To note about this clone: The gene symbols are mouse symbols. The read falls 4 residues short of the CDR3 end, and the missing part is taken from the germline J gene. J is TRBJ2-2 and V is TRBV5, with D possibly being TRBD1 (7 bases). This CDR3 is built from 13 residues. Trimming removed 6 bases from V and 4 bases from J, with 9 bases in between. The germline V gene encodes CDR1 LGHNA and CDR2 YNLKQL (reference sequence). CDR3 bases read: TGTGCCAGCAGGCAGGGGGGCACCGGG. Its protein is CASRQGGTG. The whole CDR3 sequence reads CASRQGGTGQLYF.

This clone appeared a few times. These gene names are mouse names. The read comes to an end 4 residues before the CDR3 does, leaving the germline J gene to fill in the end. Different DNA sequences within this sample yield the same CDR3. The chain is built from TRBV19 and TRBJ2-5; no firm D call. The CDR3 covers 11 residues. V gave up 5 bases and J gave up 3 bases, with 4 bases separating them. CDR1 and CDR2 (germline): FNHDT, SITEND (reference sequence). CDR3 loop: CASSKQDTQYF. The CDR3 DNA, read in part, is TGTGCCAGCAGCAAGCAAGAC.